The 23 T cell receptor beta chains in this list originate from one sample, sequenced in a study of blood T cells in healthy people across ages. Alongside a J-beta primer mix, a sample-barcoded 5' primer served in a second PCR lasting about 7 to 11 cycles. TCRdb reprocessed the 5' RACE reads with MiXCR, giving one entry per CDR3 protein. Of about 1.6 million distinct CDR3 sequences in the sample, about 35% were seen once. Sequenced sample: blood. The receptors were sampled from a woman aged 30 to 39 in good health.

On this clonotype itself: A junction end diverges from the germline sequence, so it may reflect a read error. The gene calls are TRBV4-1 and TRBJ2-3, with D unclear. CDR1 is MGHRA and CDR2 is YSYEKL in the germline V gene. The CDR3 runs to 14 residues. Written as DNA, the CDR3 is TGCGCCGGCAGCCAAGTGCTAATCACAGATACGCAGTATTTT. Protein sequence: CAGSQVLITDTQYF.

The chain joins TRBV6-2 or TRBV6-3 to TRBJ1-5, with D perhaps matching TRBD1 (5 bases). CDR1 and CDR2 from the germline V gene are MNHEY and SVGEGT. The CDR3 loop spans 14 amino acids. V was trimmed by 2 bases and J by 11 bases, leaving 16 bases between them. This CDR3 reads CASSYIGTSKAQHF. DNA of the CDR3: TGTGCCAGCAGTTACATTGGGACTTCCAAAGCCCAGCATTTT.

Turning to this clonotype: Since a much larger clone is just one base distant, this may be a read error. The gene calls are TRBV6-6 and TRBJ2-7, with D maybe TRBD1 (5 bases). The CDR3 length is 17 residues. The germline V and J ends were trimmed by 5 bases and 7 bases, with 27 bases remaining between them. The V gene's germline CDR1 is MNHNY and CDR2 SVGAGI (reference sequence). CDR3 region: CASSPLLTGSLDNEQYF. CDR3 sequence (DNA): TGTGCCAGCAGTCCCCTCCTAACAGGTTCCTTGGACAATGAGCAGTACTTC.

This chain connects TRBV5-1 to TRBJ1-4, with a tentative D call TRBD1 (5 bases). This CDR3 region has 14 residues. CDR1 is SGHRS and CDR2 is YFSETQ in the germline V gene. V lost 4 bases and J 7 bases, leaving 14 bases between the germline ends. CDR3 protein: CASSPSRESEKLFF. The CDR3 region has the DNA TGCGCCAGCAGCCCGTCCAGGGAGAGTGAAAAACTGTTTTTT.

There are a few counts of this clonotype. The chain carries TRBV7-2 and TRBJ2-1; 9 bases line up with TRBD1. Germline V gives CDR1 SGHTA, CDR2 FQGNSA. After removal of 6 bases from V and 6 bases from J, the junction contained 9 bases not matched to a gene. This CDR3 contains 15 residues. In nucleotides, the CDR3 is TGTGCCAGCAGGATAGTGGGGACAGGGCGCAATGAGCAGTTCTTC. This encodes CASRIVGTGRNEQFF. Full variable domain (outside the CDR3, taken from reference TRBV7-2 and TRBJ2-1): GAGVSQSPSNKVTEKGKDVELRCDPISGHTALYWYRQSLGQGLEFLIYFQGNSAPDKSGLPSDRFSAERTGGSVSTLTIQRTQQEDSAVYLCASRIVGTGRNEQFFGPGTRLTVL.

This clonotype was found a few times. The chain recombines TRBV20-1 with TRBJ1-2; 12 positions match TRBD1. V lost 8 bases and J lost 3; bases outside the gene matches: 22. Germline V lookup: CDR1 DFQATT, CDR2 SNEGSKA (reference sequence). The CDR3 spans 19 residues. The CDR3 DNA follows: TGCAGTTCCTCCAGCTTAACATCCGGGACAGGGGGCCTATACTATGGCTACACCTTC. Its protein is CSSSSLTSGTGGLYYGYTF.

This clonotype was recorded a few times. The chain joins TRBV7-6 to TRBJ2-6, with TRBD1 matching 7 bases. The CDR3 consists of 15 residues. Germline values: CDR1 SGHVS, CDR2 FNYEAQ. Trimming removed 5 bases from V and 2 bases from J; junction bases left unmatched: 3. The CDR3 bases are TGTGCCAGCAGCATTGGGACAGCTGGGGCCAACGTCCTGACTTTC. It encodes CASSIGTAGANVLTF.

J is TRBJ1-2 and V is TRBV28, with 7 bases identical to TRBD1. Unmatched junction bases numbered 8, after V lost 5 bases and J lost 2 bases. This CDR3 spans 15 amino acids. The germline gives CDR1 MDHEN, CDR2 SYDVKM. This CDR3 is CASSPASRGNYGYTF. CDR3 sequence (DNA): TGTGCCAGCAGTCCAGCCTCCAGGGGGAACTATGGCTACACCTTC.

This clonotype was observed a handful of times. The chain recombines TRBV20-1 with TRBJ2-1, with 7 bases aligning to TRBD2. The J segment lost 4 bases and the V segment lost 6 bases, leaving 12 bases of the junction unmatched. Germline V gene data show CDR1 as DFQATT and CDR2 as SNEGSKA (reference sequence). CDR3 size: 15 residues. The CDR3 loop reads CSARLSRGKYNEQFF. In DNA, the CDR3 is TGCAGTGCCCGCCTCTCGCGGGGGAAGTACAATGAGCAGTTCTTC.

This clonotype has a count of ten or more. This CDR3 reads CASSHKGQGNEQYF. In DNA, the CDR3 is TGTGCCAGCAGCCATAAGGGACAGGGCAACGAGCAGTACTTC. The J gene is TRBJ2-7, the V gene TRBV3-1, with 9 bases matching TRBD1. This CDR3 spans 14 amino acids. V shed 3 bases and J 5 bases; nucleotides not matched to a gene: 5. Germline V gene data show CDR1 as LGHDT and CDR2 as YNNKEL (reference sequence).

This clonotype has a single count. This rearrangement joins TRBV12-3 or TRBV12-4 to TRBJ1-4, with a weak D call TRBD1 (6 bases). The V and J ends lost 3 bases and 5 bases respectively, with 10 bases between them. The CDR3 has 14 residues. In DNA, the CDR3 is TGTGCCAGCAGTTTTCGGGGACAAAATGAAAAACTGTTTTTT. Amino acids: CASSFRGQNEKLFF.

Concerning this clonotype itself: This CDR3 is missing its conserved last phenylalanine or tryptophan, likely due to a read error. The CDR3 here is CSARAAGLGTQYV. The CDR3 DNA follows: TGCAGTGCTAGAGCGGCAGGGCTGGGGACCCAGTACGTC. The chain recombines TRBV20-1 with TRBJ2-5, with a tentative D call TRBD1 (5 bases). The CDR3 is made up of 13 amino acids. V gave up 1 base and J gave up 7 bases, with 13 bases separating them. The germline gives CDR1 DFQATT, CDR2 SNEGSKA (reference sequence).

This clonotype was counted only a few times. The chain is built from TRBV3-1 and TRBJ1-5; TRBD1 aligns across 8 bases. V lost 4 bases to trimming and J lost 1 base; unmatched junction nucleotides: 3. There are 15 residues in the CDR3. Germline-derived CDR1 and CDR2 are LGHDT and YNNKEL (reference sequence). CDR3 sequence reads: CASSLDRDSNQPQHF. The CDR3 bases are TGTGCCAGCAGCCTGGACAGGGACAGCAATCAGCCCCAGCATTTT.

In nucleotides, the CDR3 is TGCAGTGCTAGGGGCAGCGGGAGGGGCAGGGGCAATGAGCAGTTCTTC. It yields the protein CSARGSGRGRGNEQFF. This chain links TRBV20-1 with TRBJ2-1; TRBD2 matches at 10 bases. V gave up 3 bases and J gave up 6 bases; unmatched junction bases: 11. CDR1 DFQATT and CDR2 SNEGSKA come from the germline V gene (reference sequence). The length of the CDR3 is 16 residues.

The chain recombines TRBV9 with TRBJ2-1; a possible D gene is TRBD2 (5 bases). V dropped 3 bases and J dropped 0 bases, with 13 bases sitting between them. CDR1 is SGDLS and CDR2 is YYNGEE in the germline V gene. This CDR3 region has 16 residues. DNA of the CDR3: TGTGCCAGCAGCGAATACGGGGATAGCTCCTACAATGAGCAGTTCTTC. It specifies CASSEYGDSSYNEQFF.

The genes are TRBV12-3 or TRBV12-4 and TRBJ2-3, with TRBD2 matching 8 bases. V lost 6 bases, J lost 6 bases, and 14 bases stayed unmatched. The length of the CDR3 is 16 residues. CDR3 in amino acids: CASRWGGSGRRDTQYF. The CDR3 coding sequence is TGTGCCAGCAGGTGGGGGGGGAGCGGGAGAAGGGATACGCAGTATTTT.

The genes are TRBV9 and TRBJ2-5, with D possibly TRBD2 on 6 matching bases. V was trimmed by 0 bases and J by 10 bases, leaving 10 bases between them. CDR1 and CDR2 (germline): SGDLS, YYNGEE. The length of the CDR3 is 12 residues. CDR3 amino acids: CASSVGGGDQYF. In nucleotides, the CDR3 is TGTGCCAGCAGCGTAGGGGGCGGGGACCAGTACTTC.

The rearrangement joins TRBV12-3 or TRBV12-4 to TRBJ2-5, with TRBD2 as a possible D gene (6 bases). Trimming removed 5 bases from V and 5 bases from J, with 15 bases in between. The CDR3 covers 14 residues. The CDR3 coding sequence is TGTGCCAGCAGTCTTAGCGGACCGAGGGAGACCCAGTACTTC. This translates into CASSLSGPRETQYF.

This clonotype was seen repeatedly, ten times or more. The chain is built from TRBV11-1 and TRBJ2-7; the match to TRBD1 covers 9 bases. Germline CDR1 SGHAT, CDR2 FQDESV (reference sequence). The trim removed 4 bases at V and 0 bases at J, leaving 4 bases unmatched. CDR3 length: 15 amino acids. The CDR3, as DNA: TGTGCCAGCAGCTATGGACAGGGGCCCTCCTACGAGCAGTACTTC. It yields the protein CASSYGQGPSYEQYF.

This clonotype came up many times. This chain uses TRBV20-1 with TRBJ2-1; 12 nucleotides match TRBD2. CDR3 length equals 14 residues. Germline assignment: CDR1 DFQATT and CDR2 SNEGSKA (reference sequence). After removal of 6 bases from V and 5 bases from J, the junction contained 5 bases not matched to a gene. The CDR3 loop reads CSARLAGVDNEQFF. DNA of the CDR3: TGCAGTGCCCGACTAGCGGGGGTCGACAATGAGCAGTTCTTC.

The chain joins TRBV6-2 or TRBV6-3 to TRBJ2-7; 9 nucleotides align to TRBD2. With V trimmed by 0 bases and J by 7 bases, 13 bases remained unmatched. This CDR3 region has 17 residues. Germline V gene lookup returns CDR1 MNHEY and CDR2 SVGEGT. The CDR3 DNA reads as TGTGCCAGCAGTTACTCCGGTCTAGCGGGGCTGGTCTGGGAGCAGTACTTC. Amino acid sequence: CASSYSGLAGLVWEQYF.

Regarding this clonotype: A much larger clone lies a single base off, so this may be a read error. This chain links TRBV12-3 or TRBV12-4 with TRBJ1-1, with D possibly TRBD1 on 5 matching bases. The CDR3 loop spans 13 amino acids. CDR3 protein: CAGSYSGGAEAFF. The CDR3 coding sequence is TGTGCCGGCAGTTACAGTGGAGGGGCTGAAGCTTTCTTT.

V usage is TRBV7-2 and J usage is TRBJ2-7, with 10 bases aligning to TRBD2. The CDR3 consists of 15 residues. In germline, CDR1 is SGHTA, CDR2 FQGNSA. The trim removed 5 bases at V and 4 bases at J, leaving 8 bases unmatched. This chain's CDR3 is CASSVVLAGRYEQYF. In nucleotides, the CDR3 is TGTGCCAGCAGCGTCGTACTAGCGGGGAGATACGAGCAGTACTTC.